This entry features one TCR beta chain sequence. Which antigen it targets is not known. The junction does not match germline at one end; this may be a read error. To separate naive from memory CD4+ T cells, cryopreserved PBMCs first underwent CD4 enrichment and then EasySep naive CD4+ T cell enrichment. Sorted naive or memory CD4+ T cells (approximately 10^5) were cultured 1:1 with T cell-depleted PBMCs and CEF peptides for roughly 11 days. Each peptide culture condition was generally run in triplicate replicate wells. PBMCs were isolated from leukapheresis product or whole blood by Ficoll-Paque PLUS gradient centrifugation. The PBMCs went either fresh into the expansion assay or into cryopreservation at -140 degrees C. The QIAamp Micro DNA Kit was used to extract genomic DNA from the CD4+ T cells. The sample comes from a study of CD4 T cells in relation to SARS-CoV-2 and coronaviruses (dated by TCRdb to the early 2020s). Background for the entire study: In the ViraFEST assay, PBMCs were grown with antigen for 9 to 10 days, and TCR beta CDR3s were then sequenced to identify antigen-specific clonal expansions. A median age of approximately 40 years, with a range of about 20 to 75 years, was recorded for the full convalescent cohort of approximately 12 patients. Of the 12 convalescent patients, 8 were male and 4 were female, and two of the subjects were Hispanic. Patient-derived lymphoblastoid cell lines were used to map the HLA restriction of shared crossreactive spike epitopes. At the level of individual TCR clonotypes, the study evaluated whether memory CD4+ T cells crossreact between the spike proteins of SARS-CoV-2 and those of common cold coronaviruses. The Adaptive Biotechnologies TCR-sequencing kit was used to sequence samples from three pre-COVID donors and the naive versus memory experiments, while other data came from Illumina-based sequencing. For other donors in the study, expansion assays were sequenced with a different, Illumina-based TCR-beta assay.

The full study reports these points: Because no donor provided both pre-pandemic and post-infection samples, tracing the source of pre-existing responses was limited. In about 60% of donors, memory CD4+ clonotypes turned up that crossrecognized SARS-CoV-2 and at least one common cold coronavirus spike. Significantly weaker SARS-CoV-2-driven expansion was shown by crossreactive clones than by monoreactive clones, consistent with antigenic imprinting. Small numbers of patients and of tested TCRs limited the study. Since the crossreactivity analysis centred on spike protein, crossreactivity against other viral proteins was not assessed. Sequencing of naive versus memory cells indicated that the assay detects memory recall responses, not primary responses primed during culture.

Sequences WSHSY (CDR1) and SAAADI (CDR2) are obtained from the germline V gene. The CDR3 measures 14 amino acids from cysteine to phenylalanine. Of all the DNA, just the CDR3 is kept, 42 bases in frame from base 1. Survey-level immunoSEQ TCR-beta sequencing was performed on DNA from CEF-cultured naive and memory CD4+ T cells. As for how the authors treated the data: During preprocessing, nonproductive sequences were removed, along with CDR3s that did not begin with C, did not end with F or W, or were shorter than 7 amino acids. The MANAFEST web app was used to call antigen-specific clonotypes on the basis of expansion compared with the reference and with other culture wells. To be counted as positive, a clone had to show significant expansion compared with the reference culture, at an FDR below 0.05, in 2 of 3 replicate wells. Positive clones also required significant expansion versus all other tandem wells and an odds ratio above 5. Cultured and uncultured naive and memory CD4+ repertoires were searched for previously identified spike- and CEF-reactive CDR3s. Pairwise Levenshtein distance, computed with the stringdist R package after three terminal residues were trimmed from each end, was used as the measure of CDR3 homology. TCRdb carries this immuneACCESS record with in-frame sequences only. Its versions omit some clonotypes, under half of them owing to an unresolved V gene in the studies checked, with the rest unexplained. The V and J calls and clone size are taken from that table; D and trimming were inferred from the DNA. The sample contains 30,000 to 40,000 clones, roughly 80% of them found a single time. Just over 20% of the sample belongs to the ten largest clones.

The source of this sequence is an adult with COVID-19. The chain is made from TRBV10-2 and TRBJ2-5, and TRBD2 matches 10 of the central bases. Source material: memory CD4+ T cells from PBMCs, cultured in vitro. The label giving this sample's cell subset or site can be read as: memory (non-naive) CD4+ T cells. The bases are TGCGCCAGCAGTGGGTCTCTAGCGGGAGTTAAGGGACACTTC. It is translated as CASSGSLAGVKGHF.